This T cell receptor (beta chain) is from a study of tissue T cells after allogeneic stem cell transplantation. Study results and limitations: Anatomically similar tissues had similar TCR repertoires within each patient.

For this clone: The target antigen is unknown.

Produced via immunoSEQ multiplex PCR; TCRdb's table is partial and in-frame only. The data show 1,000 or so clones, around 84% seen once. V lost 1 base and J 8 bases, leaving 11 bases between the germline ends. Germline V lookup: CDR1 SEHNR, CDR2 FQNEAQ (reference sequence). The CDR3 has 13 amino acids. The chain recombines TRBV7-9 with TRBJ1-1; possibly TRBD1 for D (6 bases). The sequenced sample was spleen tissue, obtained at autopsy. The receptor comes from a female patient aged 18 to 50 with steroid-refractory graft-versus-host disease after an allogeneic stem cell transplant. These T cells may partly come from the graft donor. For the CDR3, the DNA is TGTGCCAGCAGCTTAGGGACAGTTAGAGAAGCTTTCTTT. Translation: CASSLGTVREAFF.